These 13 T cell receptor beta chains were all obtained from the same sample, sequenced in a study of cytomegalovirus exposure and HLA in healthy donors. The primer mix had 60 Vbeta and 13 Jbeta primers. Assay: immunoSEQ multiplex PCR; the TCRdb copy retains only in-frame clones and omits some. This sample has roughly 120,000 clones, with roughly 83% found just once. The material sequenced was PBMCs. These receptors originate from a woman aged 18-35 years in good health and CMV-seropositive.

This sequence joins TRBV7-9 and TRBJ2-3, with TRBD2 matching 9 bases. The CDR3 is made up of 16 amino acids. Germline V gene data show CDR1 as SEHNR and CDR2 as FQNEAQ (reference sequence). J lost 5 bases, V lost 5 bases, and 11 bases had no gene match. The CDR3 loop reads CASSQRAGGFQDTQYF. The CDR3 DNA follows: TGTGCCAGCAGCCAACGGGCGGGAGGGTTTCAAGATACGCAGTATTTT.

This clone came up once. The V call is TRBV5-1, the J call TRBJ2-5; 10 nucleotides line up with TRBD1. The V and J ends lost 1 base and 4 bases, in that order; junction bases with no gene match: 4. CDR1 is SGHRS, CDR2 YFSETQ, per germline. The CDR3 covers 15 residues. In DNA, the CDR3 is TGCGCCAGCAGCTTGAGCGGGACAGGGGCAGAGACCCAGTACTTC. This gives the protein CASSLSGTGAETQYF.

The chain recombines TRBV14 with TRBJ2-7; 7 bases line up with TRBD1. From germline, CDR1 is SGHDN and CDR2 FVKESK. The CDR3 spans 13 residues. J gave up 3 bases and V 6 bases, and 5 bases lay outside the gene matches. CDR3 sequence: CASSWGQFYEQYF. CDR3 bases: TGTGCCAGCAGTTGGGGACAGTTCTACGAGCAGTACTTC.

The chain has TRBV6-5 and TRBJ1-3, with 9 bases lining up with TRBD1. Trimming removed 6 bases from V and 12 bases from J; junction bases left unmatched: 12. Germline CDR1 reads MNHEY; CDR2 reads SVGAGI. This CDR3 spans 14 amino acids. The chain's CDR3 is CASRDRDRDMGIYF. Here the CDR3 DNA reads TGTGCCAGCAGAGACCGGGACAGGGACATGGGCATATATTTT.

This chain connects TRBV7-6 to TRBJ2-7; D possibly corresponds to TRBD1 (6 bases). V lost 0 bases and J lost 0, with 9 bases in between. The germline gives CDR1 SGHVS, CDR2 FNYEAQ. The CDR3 loop spans 15 amino acids. CDR3: CASSLAQDSSYEQYF. CDR3 DNA: TGTGCCAGCAGCTTAGCCCAGGACAGCTCCTACGAGCAGTACTTC.

The rearrangement uses TRBV6-5 and TRBJ1-1; D unclear. Germline-derived CDR1 and CDR2 are MNHEY and SVGAGI. The CDR3 length is 11 residues. Trimming removed 7 bases from V and 3 bases from J, with 6 bases in between. CDR3 nucleotide sequence: TGTGCCAGCACAAGAGACACTGAAGCTTTCTTT. Its protein is CASTRDTEAFF.

The genes are TRBV19 and TRBJ1-1; the D is unclear. Between the trimmed V and J ends, which lost 5 bases and 6 bases, there was a span of 16 bases. Germline lookup yields CDR1 LNHDA and CDR2 SQIVND (reference sequence). The CDR3 runs to 14 residues. As DNA, the CDR3 is TGTGCCAGTAGTGGAGGGTCGGGCTTGGCTGAAGCTTTCTTT. Protein product: CASSGGSGLAEAFF.

The chain employs TRBV5-4 and TRBJ2-2; D remains ambiguous. Germline lookup yields CDR1 SGHNT and CDR2 YYREEE (reference sequence). V was cut by 0 bases and J by 1 base, with 10 bases left in between. The CDR3 sequence is 16 residues long. The CDR3, as DNA: TGTGCCAGCAGCTTGGGTTTTGGGCGGAACACCGGGGAGCTGTTTTTT. Translating gives CASSLGFGRNTGELFF.

This clone was observed a single time. The genes are TRBV19 and TRBJ1-5; D is unclear. V lost 2 bases and J 1 base, leaving 6 bases between the germline ends. The CDR3 has 14 amino acids. Per the germline V gene, CDR1 is LNHDA and CDR2 is SQIVND (reference sequence). CDR3 coding DNA: TGTGCCAGTAGTATATCCAGGAGCAATCAGCCCCAGCATTTT. Translation: CASSISRSNQPQHF.

V is TRBV6-4 and J is TRBJ2-5, with TRBD1 matching over 7 bases. The CDR3 is 21 residues long. The V gene end was trimmed by 2 bases and the J gene end by 9 bases; junction bases not matched to a gene: 30. Germline CDR1 MRHNA, CDR2 SNTAGT. CDR3 DNA sequence: TGTGCCAGCAGTGACCCCTTTTCTCACGACCTGGGACAGACTATCAAGAGACCCCAGTACTTC. It yields the protein CASSDPFSHDLGQTIKRPQYF.

This rearrangement joins TRBV7-6 to TRBJ2-5; TRBD2 might be the D (5 bases). The CDR3 length is 18 residues. Germline CDR1 reads SGHVS; CDR2 reads FNYEAQ. V was shortened by 2 bases and J by 2 bases, with 21 bases between the two germline ends. The DNA of the CDR3 is TGTGCCAGCAGCTTACTTTTCCGGGATTCAGTCTTACAAGAGACCCAGTACTTC. It yields the protein CASSLLFRDSVLQETQYF. The entire variable domain, with the rest obtained from reference TRBV7-6 and TRBJ2-5, is as follows: GAGVSQSPRYKVTKRGQDVALRCDPISGHVSLYWYRQALGQGPEFLTYFNYEAQQDKSGLPNDRFSAERPEGSISTLTIQRTEQRDSAMYRCASSLLFRDSVLQETQYFGPGTRLLVL.

The rearrangement joins TRBV5-1 to TRBJ2-5, with 12 bases aligning to TRBD2. Looked up from germline, CDR1 is SGHRS and CDR2 is YFSETQ. V lost 5 bases and J lost 5; bases outside the gene matches: 4. The CDR3 is 14 amino acids. CDR3 coding DNA: TGCGCCAGCAGGACTAGCGGGAGTGATGAGACCCAGTACTTC. As protein: CASRTSGSDETQYF.

The chain recombines TRBV2 with TRBJ1-5; D call uncertain. Germline values: CDR1 SNHLY, CDR2 FYNNEI. The CDR3 is 14 amino acids. V lost 2 bases and J lost 7, with 12 bases in between. The CDR3: CASSERVGDQPQHF. CDR3 DNA sequence: TGTGCCAGCAGTGAACGGGTTGGCGACCAGCCCCAGCATTTT.